Sequencing of this TCR beta chain was carried out in a study of shared clonotypes between healthy human individuals. Germline loops: CDR1 SQVTM, CDR2 ANQGSEA. Between the trimmed V and J ends, which lost 1 base and 7 bases, there was a span of 13 bases. The CDR3 has 13 amino acids. Generated by immunoSEQ multiplex PCR, the TCRdb table keeps only in-frame clones and is missing some. The sample yields about 2.3 million clones, roughly 90% seen once. The donors, all of them Caucasian adults, lived in Nashville, Tennessee. The sample consisted of naive CD4+ T cells from PBMCs. Subset defined: CD45RA+ positively selected. The receptor's source is a man younger than 30 in good health. Some clones in this sample may be carry-over from other donors' samples. This sequence joins TRBV29-1 and TRBJ1-2, with D tentatively TRBD1 (6 bases). The CDR3: CSVEGRGAGGYTF. In DNA form, the CDR3 reads TGCAGCGTTGAAGGTCGGGGGGCTGGTGGCTACACCTTC.